This T cell receptor beta chain was recovered during a study of blood T cell repertoires in COVID-19. Profiling relied on immunoSEQ multiplex PCR, and the TCRdb table lists in-frame clones only, not all of them. The sample has tens of thousands of clones; approximately 91% are singletons. The TCR originated in a man aged 60-69 years with COVID-19, enrolled during active disease. The source material was peripheral blood.

CDR3 bases: TGTGCCAGCAGTTTAGAGACAGGGAATCAGCCCCAGCATTTT. Amino acids: CASSLETGNQPQHF. The chain employs TRBV28 and TRBJ1-5; TRBD1 matches 7 bases. V trimming: 2 bases; J trimming: 4 bases; junction bases outside the gene matches: 2. Germline V gives CDR1 MDHEN, CDR2 SYDVKM. This CDR3 region has 14 residues.